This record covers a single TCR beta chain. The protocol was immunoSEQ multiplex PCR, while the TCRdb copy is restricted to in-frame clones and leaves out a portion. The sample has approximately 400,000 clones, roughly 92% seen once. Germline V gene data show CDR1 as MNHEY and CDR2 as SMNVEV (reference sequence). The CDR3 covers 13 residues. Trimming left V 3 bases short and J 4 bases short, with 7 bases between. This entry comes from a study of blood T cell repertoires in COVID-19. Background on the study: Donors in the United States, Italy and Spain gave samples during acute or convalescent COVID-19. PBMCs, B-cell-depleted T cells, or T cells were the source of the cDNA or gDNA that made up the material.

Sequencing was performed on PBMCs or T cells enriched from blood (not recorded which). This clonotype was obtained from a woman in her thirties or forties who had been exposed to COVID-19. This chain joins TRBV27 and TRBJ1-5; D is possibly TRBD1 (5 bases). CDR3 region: CASSFAGNQPQHF. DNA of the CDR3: TGTGCCAGCAGTTTTGCAGGGAATCAGCCCCAGCATTTT.